The 29 T cell receptor beta chains given below trace back to one sample, sequenced in a study of blood T cell repertoires in COVID-19. TCRdb keeps only in-frame clones here, not all; method: immunoSEQ multiplex PCR. The sample lists 250,000 to 400,000 clones; 90% were seen once. Sequenced sample: peripheral blood. These TCRs come from a woman in her 30s with COVID-19, enrolled during active disease.

The genes are TRBV29-1 and TRBJ2-1, with TRBD1 as a possible D gene (6 bases). V gave up 0 bases and J gave up 3 bases, with 12 bases separating them. The CDR3 contains 15 residues. The germline CDR1 and CDR2 sequences are SQVTM and ANQGSEA. The CDR3 spells CSVEDQGRIYNEQFF. CDR3 DNA sequence: TGCAGCGTTGAAGATCAGGGGCGGATCTACAATGAGCAGTTCTTC.

This chain connects TRBV15 to TRBJ1-4; 7 positions match TRBD1. The germline gives CDR1 LNHNV, CDR2 YYDKDF (reference sequence). With V trimmed by 11 bases and J by 8 bases, 11 bases remained unmatched. The CDR3 contains 13 residues. The CDR3 protein is CAVAYTGAEKLFF. Here the CDR3 DNA reads TGTGCCGTAGCGTATACAGGGGCGGAAAAACTGTTTTTT.

J is TRBJ1-1 and V is TRBV18; 9 positions match TRBD1. The V gene's germline CDR1 is KGHSH and CDR2 LQKENI. V shed 5 bases and J 5 bases; nucleotides not matched to a gene: 9. CDR3 length equals 15 residues. In nucleotides, the CDR3 is TGTGCCAGCTCAGCCGGGACAGGGTGGGGGACTGAAGCTTTCTTT. Protein sequence: CASSAGTGWGTEAFF.

The J gene is TRBJ1-2, the V gene TRBV28; 8 nucleotides line up with TRBD1. Per the germline V gene, CDR1 is MDHEN and CDR2 is SYDVKM. After removal of 10 bases from V and 5 bases from J, the junction contained 9 bases not matched to a gene. The CDR3 contains 13 residues. CDR3: CAIPGQGQYGYTF. CDR3 DNA: TGTGCCATTCCCGGACAGGGACAATATGGCTACACCTTC.

Concerning this clone: The same CDR3 also results from other DNA sequences found in this sample. The chain links TRBV20-1 to TRBJ2-3, with 14 bases fitting TRBD2. With 3 bases clipped from V and 2 bases from J, the junction kept 4 bases outside the gene matches. Germline V gene lookup returns CDR1 DFQATT and CDR2 SNEGSKA (reference sequence). This CDR3 spans 16 amino acids. The CDR3, as DNA: TGCAGTGCTAGTCGGGGACTAGCGGGAGCCACAGATACGCAGTATTTT. Protein: CSASRGLAGATDTQYF.

This chain links TRBV9 with TRBJ2-1, with 8 bases that match TRBD1. V lost 4 bases, J lost 7 bases, and 13 bases stayed unmatched. Germline CDR1 and CDR2: SGDLS and YYNGEE. The CDR3 contains 16 residues. DNA for the CDR3: TGTGCCAGCAGCCCGACCGGGACAGGTAGGGGAAATGAGCAGTTCTTC. Its protein is CASSPTGTGRGNEQFF.

This clone was seen only a few times. The chain recombines TRBV4-1 with TRBJ1-1; no reliable D call. The CDR3 covers 13 residues. The V and J ends lost 7 bases and 10 bases respectively, with 19 bases between them. The germline V gene encodes CDR1 MGHRA and CDR2 YSYEKL. CDR3 nucleotide sequence: TGCGCCAGCACGGGATTTTCGGTGCGGGGAGCTTTCTTT. Amino acid sequence: CASTGFSVRGAFF.

This clone has just one count. The chain joins TRBV14 to TRBJ2-5, with 8 bases aligning to TRBD2. Trimming took 3 bases from V and 6 from J; bases not matched to a gene: 6. This CDR3 contains 14 residues. From germline, CDR1 is SGHDN and CDR2 FVKESK. The CDR3 region is CASSQGSGTKTQYF. CDR3 DNA sequence: TGTGCCAGCAGCCAGGGTAGCGGGACAAAGACCCAGTACTTC.

The chain carries TRBV28 and TRBJ2-1; the match to TRBD1 covers 11 bases. The V segment lost 8 bases and the J segment 7 bases; nucleotides outside the gene matches: 7. Germline CDR1 is MDHEN and CDR2 is SYDVKM. The CDR3 has 14 amino acids. The CDR3 region is CASETGTGGNEQFF. The CDR3, as DNA: TGTGCCAGCGAAACCGGGACAGGGGGAAATGAGCAGTTCTTC.

V usage is TRBV5-1 and J usage is TRBJ2-2; D might be TRBD1 (6 bases). This CDR3 is built from 16 residues. Trimming removed 6 bases from V and 1 base from J, with 16 bases in between. Germline CDR1 reads SGHRS; CDR2 reads YFSETQ. CDR3 sequence: CASKPGVTLNTGELFF. CDR3 in DNA: TGCGCCAGCAAACCAGGGGTCACTCTGAACACCGGGGAGCTGTTTTTT.

The CDR3 DNA reads TGTGCCAGTAGTTTCGGGACTAGCAGCTACGAGCAGTACTTC. Translated, it gives CASSFGTSSYEQYF. The V call is TRBV19, the J call TRBJ2-7; 9 bases fit TRBD2. Unmatched junction bases numbered 5, after V lost 5 bases and J lost 3 bases. Looked up from germline, CDR1 is LNHDA and CDR2 is SQIVND (reference sequence). There are 14 residues in the CDR3.

The chain is built from TRBV3-1 (or the pseudogene TRBV3-2) and TRBJ2-7, with 8 bases matching TRBD2. The CDR3 consists of 13 residues. Germline V lookup: CDR1 LGHDT, CDR2 YNNKEL (reference sequence). J was trimmed by 3 bases and V by 4 bases; bases with no gene match: 2. The CDR3 reads CASSRGTSYEQYF. The DNA of the CDR3 is TGTGCCAGCAGCCGGGGGACTAGCTACGAGCAGTACTTC.

The chain has TRBV7-8 and TRBJ2-2, with 13 positions matching TRBD2. Losses at the gene ends were 2 bases for V and 4 bases for J; bases not matched to a gene: 1. This CDR3 has 16 amino acids. Germline V gives CDR1 SGHVS, CDR2 FQNEAQ. In DNA form, the CDR3 reads TGTGCCAGCAGCTTAAGGACTAGCGGGAGCACCGGGGAGCTGTTTTTT. Its protein product is CASSLRTSGSTGELFF.

J is TRBJ2-3 and V is TRBV27, with 9 bases aligning to TRBD1. Germline trimming cut 3 bases from V and 1 base from J; bases unmatched to any gene: 5. Germline V gene lookup returns CDR1 MNHEY and CDR2 SMNVEV (reference sequence). There are 16 residues in the CDR3. CDR3 nucleotide sequence: TGTGCCAGCAGTTTTTCGTGGACAGGGGGCACAGATACGCAGTATTTT. It encodes CASSFSWTGGTDTQYF.

This chain connects TRBV5-4 to TRBJ1-1; the D gene is possibly TRBD1 (6 bases). This CDR3 region has 13 residues. V lost 4 bases to trimming and J lost 0 bases, with 7 bases between them. Germline V lookup: CDR1 SGHNT, CDR2 YYREEE (reference sequence). The DNA of the CDR3 is TGTGCCAGCAGCCGGACAGTGAACACTGAAGCTTTCTTT. Protein product: CASSRTVNTEAFF.

The genes are TRBV28 and TRBJ1-2; D gene ambiguous. The V gene's germline CDR1 is MDHEN and CDR2 SYDVKM. This CDR3 spans 12 amino acids. Trimming cost V 3 bases and J 8 bases, with 10 bases left between them. The CDR3 loop is CASSFGLRGYTF. The CDR3 DNA is TGTGCCAGCAGTTTCGGATTGCGGGGCTACACCTTC.

This rearrangement joins TRBV5-1 to TRBJ1-2, with D possibly matching TRBD1 (5 bases). The CDR3 has 17 residues. Germline V CDR1 and CDR2: SGHRS, YFSETQ. The V end was cut by 2 bases, the J end by 0 bases, with 17 bases between. The chain's CDR3 is CASSLFPGFQTNYGYTF. The DNA for the CDR3 is TGCGCCAGCAGCTTATTTCCAGGGTTCCAAACTAACTATGGCTACACCTTC.

In this sample, this clone turned up once. This rearrangement joins TRBV3-1 (or the pseudogene TRBV3-2) to TRBJ2-1, with D possibly matching TRBD1 (6 bases). Germline V gene sequence: CDR1 LGHDT, CDR2 YNNKEL (reference sequence). This CDR3 has 17 residues. V lost 3 bases, J lost 6 bases, and 21 bases lay in between. For the CDR3, the DNA is TGTGCCAGCAGCCACTCGCTCAGCGCAGGGGAGCCCAATGAGCAGTTCTTC. It encodes CASSHSLSAGEPNEQFF.

Regarding this clone: With a much larger clone just one base away, this may be a read error. This sample includes further DNA sequences coding for the same CDR3. V gene TRBV27 combines with J gene TRBJ2-7; the match to TRBD2 covers 13 bases. The germline CDR1 and CDR2 sequences are MNHEY and SMNVEV (reference sequence). The length of the CDR3 is 14 residues. Losses at the gene ends were 3 bases for V and 4 bases for J; bases not matched to a gene: 0. The CDR3 sequence: CASSLTSGRYEQYF. The CDR3 DNA reads TGTGCCAGCAGTTTGACTAGCGGGAGGTACGAGCAGTACTTC.

Details on this clone: Other DNA sequences in this specimen translate into the identical CDR3. V is TRBV18 and J is TRBJ2-1, with 14 nucleotides matching TRBD2. The CDR3 length is 15 residues. J lost 6 bases, V lost 2 bases, and 0 bases had no gene match. From germline, CDR1 is KGHSH and CDR2 LQKENI. CDR3 DNA: TGTGCCAGCTCACCAGGACTAGCGGGAGGCAATGAGCAGTTCTTC. Translating it yields CASSPGLAGGNEQFF.

The gene calls are TRBV6-1 and TRBJ1-1; D not certain. Germline values: CDR1 MNHNS, CDR2 SASEGT. Trimming took 2 bases from V and 10 from J, leaving 14 bases between them. CDR3 length: 13 amino acids. CDR3: CASSEYLQVGAFF. The CDR3 nucleotides read TGTGCCAGCAGTGAATATCTCCAGGTGGGAGCTTTCTTT.

CDR3 DNA: TGTGCCAGCAGCTCGGACAGCCACTATGGCTACACCTTC. Translated, it gives CASSSDSHYGYTF. The chain is built from TRBV12-3 or TRBV12-4 and TRBJ1-2, with a possible D match to TRBD1 (6 bases). The CDR3 loop spans 13 amino acids. Trimming cost V 6 bases and J 3 bases, with 11 bases left between them.

The chain is built from TRBV28 and TRBJ1-4, with D possibly matching TRBD1 (6 bases). Germline V gene lookup returns CDR1 MDHEN and CDR2 SYDVKM. This CDR3 is built from 15 residues. Trimming shortened V by 1 base and J by 3 bases, and 9 bases separated the two germline ends. CDR3 sequence reads: CASSLLWGPNEKLFF. The CDR3 DNA reads TGTGCCAGCAGTTTATTATGGGGGCCTAATGAAAAACTGTTTTTT.

The chain recombines TRBV7-8 with TRBJ2-7; D might be TRBD1 (5 bases). V shed 5 bases and J shed 4 bases, with 18 bases lying between them. CDR1 SGHVS and CDR2 FQNEAQ come from the germline V gene. The CDR3 is made up of 15 amino acids. CDR3 nucleotides: TGTGCCAGCAGCCTCGAGGAACAGGCCTCTTACGAGCAGTACTTC. It codes for CASSLEEQASYEQYF.

This chain uses TRBV10-3 with TRBJ1-1, with D hard to call. Trimming shortened V by 2 bases and J by 4 bases, and 11 bases separated the two germline ends. Germline V gene data show CDR1 as ENHRY and CDR2 as SYGVKD. This CDR3 is built from 14 residues. In DNA, the CDR3 is TGTGCCATCAGTGAGACCTCAGAGGGCACTGAAGCTTTCTTT. Translating it yields CAISETSEGTEAFF.

J is TRBJ1-2 and V is TRBV7-8; a weak D match, TRBD1 (5 bases). Germline values: CDR1 SGHVS, CDR2 FQNEAQ. The CDR3 sequence is 13 residues long. With 5 bases removed from V and 5 bases from J, the gap between germline ends came to 12 bases. CDR3 nucleotide sequence: TGTGCCAGCAGCATCAGGGCTGAGTATGGCTACACCTTC. This gives the protein CASSIRAEYGYTF.

This clone was seen just once. The chain links TRBV29-1 to TRBJ1-2, with D tentatively TRBD1 (5 bases). The V gene's germline CDR1 is SQVTM and CDR2 ANQGSEA. Trimming took off 1 base at V and 4 bases at J, with 10 bases between the two ends. CDR3 size: 13 residues. The chain's CDR3 is CSVEGGDSYGYTF. The CDR3 nucleotides are TGCAGCGTTGAAGGGGGGGACTCCTATGGCTACACCTTC.

The sample holds a few counts of this clone. V and J are TRBV24-1 and TRBJ2-5, with TRBD1 matching 10 bases. Per the germline V gene, CDR1 is KGHDR and CDR2 is SFDVKD. The CDR3 totals 15 residues. Trimming at V came to 9 bases and at J to 3 bases, leaving 9 bases not matched to a gene. CDR3 DNA sequence: TGTGCCACCCCCCGGGACAGGGGTGGAAAAGAGACCCAGTACTTC. Its translation: CATPRDRGGKETQYF.

The rearrangement joins TRBV19 to TRBJ1-5, with D unresolved. V lost 4 bases and J lost 0, with 4 bases in between. The CDR3 is 13 residues long. From germline, CDR1 is LNHDA and CDR2 SQIVND (reference sequence). CDR3 amino acids: CASSTNSNQPQHF. The CDR3 nucleotides read TGTGCCAGTAGTACCAATAGCAATCAGCCCCAGCATTTT.